This T cell receptor beta chain derives from a study of human T cells and chemical hapten exposure. The overall study: Minor volume differences among pooled libraries chiefly drove per-sample TCR yield variation.

Trimming removed 5 bases from V and 4 bases from J; junction bases left unmatched: 13. This CDR3 has 16 residues. Germline assignment: CDR1 MNHEY and CDR2 SVGAGI. This clonotype was detected many times. TCRdb independently ran MiXCR on the RACE reads; one entry per CDR3 protein. This sample has 380,000 or so distinct CDR3 sequences, with approximately 5.8% found just once. Stated time point: pre-sensitization, week 0. Described treatment: therapeutic diphenylcyclopropenone sensitization with weekly scalp DPC. Alopecia patients, 18 to 70 years old and DPC-suitable, served as donors. The authors' total RNA extraction used unfractionated whole blood.

The chain joins TRBV6-5 to TRBJ1-1, with 7 bases lining up with TRBD1. This receptor was taken from a woman aged 18-35 years with alopecia areata. Some clones in this sample may be carry-over from other donors' samples. The sample was whole blood, taken in connection with sensitization to the hapten diphenylcyclopropenone (DPC). CDR3 amino acids: CASSLREGAGVTEAFF. In DNA, the CDR3 is TGTGCCAGCAGTCTCCGGGAGGGGGCAGGGGTCACTGAAGCTTTCTTT.